This TCR beta chain was captured in a study of shared clonotypes between healthy human individuals. Sequencing was performed with immunoSEQ multiplex PCR; in TCRdb, only in-frame clones are kept and a portion is missing. The sample has about 1.9 million clones; roughly 95% are singletons. Positively selected for CCR7, the CD45RO-negative cells used as naive CD8 cells excluded terminally differentiated effector memory CD45RA+ cells. There are 17 residues in the CDR3. V shed 2 bases and J shed 5 bases, with 19 bases lying between them. Per germline, CDR1 GTSNPN and CDR2 SVGIG (reference sequence). Specimen: naive CD8+ T cells from PBMCs. The TCR sequence derives from a man in his late teens or twenties in good health. Some clones in this sample may be carry-over from other donors' samples. V usage is TRBV30 and J usage is TRBJ2-6; TRBD1 might be the D (5 bases). The CDR3 DNA is TGTGCCTGGAGTCAACGGCAGGGTTTCCTCTGGGCCAACGTCCTGACTTTC. This sequence encodes CAWSQRQGFLWANVLTF.